This T cell receptor beta chain emerged from a study of OX40 agonist ivuxolimab in advanced cancers. Sequencing used immunoSEQ multiplex PCR; TCRdb keeps in-frame clones, though not all of them. The table records about 80,000 clones, around 92% of them present only once. The CDR3 has 15 amino acids. Per germline, CDR1 SGHTA and CDR2 FQGNSA. The trim removed 1 base at V and 2 bases at J, leaving 4 bases unmatched. The receptor comes from an adult with an advanced solid tumor such as melanoma, head and neck, liver or kidney cancer. The sequences come from CD4+ or CD8+ T cells sorted from blood, collected in a trial of the OX40 agonist ivuxolimab. The genes are TRBV7-2 and TRBJ2-7; 8 positions agree with TRBD2. The CDR3: CASSLVSGGPYEQYF. Written as DNA, the CDR3 is TGTGCCAGCAGCTTAGTAAGCGGGGGACCCTACGAGCAGTACTTC.